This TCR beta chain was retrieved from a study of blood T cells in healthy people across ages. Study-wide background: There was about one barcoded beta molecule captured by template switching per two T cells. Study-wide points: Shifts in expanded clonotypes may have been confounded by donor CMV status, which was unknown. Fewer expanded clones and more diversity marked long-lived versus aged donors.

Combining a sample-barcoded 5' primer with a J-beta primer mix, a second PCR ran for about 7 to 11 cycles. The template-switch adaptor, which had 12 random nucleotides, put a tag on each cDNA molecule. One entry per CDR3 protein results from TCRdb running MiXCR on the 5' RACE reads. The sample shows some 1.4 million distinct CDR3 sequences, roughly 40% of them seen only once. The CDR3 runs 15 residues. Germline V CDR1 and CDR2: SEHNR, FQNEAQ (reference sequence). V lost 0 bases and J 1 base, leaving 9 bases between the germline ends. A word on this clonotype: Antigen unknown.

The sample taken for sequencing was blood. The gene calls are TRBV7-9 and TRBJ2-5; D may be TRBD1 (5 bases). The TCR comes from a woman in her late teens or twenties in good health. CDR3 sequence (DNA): TGTGCCAGCAGCTTAGCTCGGACAACCCAAGAGACCCAGTACTTC. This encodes CASSLARTTQETQYF.